This TCR beta chain was recovered during a study of T cell responses to AZD1222 COVID-19 vaccine. Notes on this clone: Its matching antigen is unknown.

Trimming took 0 bases from V and 9 from J, leaving 8 bases between them. This CDR3 has 11 amino acids. Germline CDR1 DFQATT, CDR2 SNEGSKA (reference sequence). Here immunoSEQ multiplex PCR was the method, and the copy in TCRdb shows in-frame clones only, minus some. The sample carries more than 150,000 clones, 92% recorded once. The study, taken as a whole, reports: At 160-218 and 743-854, vaccine-associated CD4 TCRs were dominant, and they spanned spike.

This receptor was identified in an adult in good health. This chain joins TRBV20-1 and TRBJ1-1; D is possibly TRBD1 (5 bases). This material consisted of peripheral blood, taken on day 0 of AZD1222 vaccination. Here the CDR3 DNA reads TGCAGTGCTAGAGAGGGGACGAAAGCTTTCTTT. Its translation is CSAREGTKAFF.